This record concerns one T cell receptor (beta chain) sequence. Its matching antigen is unknown. The entry originates in a study of OX40 agonist ivuxolimab in advanced cancers. Broader study findings: Dose levels from 0.1 to 3.0 mg/kg saw CD4+ and CD8+ blood T cells expand clonally by week 6.

The V gene's germline CDR1 is SSHAT and CDR2 FNYEAQ (reference sequence). The length of the CDR3 is 14 residues. Trimming stripped 0 bases from V and 9 bases from J, with 12 bases between. TCRdb's table, derived via immunoSEQ multiplex PCR, lists solely in-frame clones and lacks some. This table holds 40,000 to 45,000 clones, around three quarters found once. The rearrangement links TRBV7-7 to TRBJ2-1, with D possibly matching TRBD2 (7 bases). Here the sequenced sample was CD4+ or CD8+ T cells sorted from blood, taken in a trial of the OX40 agonist ivuxolimab. This TCR was sampled from an adult with an advanced solid tumor such as melanoma, head and neck, liver or kidney cancer. This CDR3 reads CASSLAGGRTEQFF. In DNA form, the CDR3 reads TGTGCCAGCAGCTTAGCGGGGGGGCGAACTGAGCAGTTCTTC.